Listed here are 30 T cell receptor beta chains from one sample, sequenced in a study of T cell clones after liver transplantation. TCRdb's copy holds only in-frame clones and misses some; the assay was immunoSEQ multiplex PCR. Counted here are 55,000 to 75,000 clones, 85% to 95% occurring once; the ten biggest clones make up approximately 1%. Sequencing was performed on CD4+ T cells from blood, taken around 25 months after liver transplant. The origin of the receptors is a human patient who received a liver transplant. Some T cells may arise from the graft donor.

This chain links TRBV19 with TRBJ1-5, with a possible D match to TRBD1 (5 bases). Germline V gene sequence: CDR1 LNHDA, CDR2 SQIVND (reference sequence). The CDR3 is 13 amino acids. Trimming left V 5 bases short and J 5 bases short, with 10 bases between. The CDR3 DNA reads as TGTGCCAGTAGTTCACAGGATTATCAGCCCCAGCATTTT. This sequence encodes CASSSQDYQPQHF.

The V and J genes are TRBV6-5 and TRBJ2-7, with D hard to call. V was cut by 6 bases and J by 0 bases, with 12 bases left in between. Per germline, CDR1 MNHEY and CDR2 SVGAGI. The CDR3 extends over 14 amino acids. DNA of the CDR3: TGTGCCAGCAGCCCTATCGAGAGCTCCTACGAGCAGTACTTC. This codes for CASSPIESSYEQYF.

CDR3 bases: TGTGCCAGCAACCGTGGTGGGACTGAAGCTTTCTTT. Its translation is CASNRGGTEAFF. The rearrangement joins TRBV28 to TRBJ1-1; no clear D gene. This CDR3 has 12 amino acids. Trimming took off 7 bases at V and 5 bases at J, with 11 bases between the two ends. The germline CDR1 and CDR2 sequences are MDHEN and SYDVKM.

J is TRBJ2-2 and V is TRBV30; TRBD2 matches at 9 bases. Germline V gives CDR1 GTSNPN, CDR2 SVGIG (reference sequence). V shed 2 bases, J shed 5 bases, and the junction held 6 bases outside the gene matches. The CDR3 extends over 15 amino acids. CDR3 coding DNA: TGTGCCTGGAGTATGGTAGCGGGAGCTACCGGGGAGCTGTTTTTT. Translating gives CAWSMVAGATGELFF. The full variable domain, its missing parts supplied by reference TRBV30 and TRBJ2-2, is SQTIHQWPATLVQPVGSPLSLECTVEGTSNPNLYWYRQAAGRGLQLLFYSVGIGQISSEVPQNLSASRPQDRQFILSSKKLLLSDSGFYLCAWSMVAGATGELFFGEGSRLTVL.

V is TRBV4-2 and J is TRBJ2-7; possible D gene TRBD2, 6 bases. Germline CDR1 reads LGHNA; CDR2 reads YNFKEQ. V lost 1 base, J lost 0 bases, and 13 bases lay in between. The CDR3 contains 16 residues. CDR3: CASSQVSSVSSYEQYF. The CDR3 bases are TGTGCCAGCAGCCAAGTCTCTAGCGTAAGCTCCTACGAGCAGTACTTC.

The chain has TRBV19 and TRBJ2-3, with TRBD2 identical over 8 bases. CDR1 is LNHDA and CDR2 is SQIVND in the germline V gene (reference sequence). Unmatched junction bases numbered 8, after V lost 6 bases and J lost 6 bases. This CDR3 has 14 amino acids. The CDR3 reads CASSISGAGDTQYF. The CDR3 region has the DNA TGTGCCAGTAGCATTAGCGGGGCCGGGGATACGCAGTATTTT.

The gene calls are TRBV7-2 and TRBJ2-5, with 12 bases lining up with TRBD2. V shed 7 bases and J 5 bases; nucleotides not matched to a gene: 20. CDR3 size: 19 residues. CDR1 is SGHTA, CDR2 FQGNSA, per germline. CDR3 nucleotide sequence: TGTGCCAGCAACACTGAAGTGAGGGCTAGCGGGAGGGCCGGGGAGACCCAGTACTTC. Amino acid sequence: CASNTEVRASGRAGETQYF.

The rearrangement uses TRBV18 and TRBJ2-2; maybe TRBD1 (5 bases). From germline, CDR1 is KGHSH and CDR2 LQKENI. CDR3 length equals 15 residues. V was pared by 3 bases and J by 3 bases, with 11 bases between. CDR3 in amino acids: CASSPEAGHTGELFF. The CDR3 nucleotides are TGTGCCAGCTCACCTGAGGCAGGGCACACCGGGGAGCTGTTTTTT.

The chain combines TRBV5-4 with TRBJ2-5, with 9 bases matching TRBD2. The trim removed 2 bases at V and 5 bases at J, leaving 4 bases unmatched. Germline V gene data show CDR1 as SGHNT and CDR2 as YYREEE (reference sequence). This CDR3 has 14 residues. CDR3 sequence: CASSFRSGRETQYF. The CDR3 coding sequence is TGTGCCAGCAGCTTTCGGAGCGGGAGGGAGACCCAGTACTTC.

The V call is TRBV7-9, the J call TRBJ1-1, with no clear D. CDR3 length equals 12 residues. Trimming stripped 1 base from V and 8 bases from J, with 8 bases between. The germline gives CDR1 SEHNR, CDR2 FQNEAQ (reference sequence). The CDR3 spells CASSLEGREAFF. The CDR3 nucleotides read TGTGCCAGCAGCTTAGAGGGTAGGGAAGCTTTCTTT.

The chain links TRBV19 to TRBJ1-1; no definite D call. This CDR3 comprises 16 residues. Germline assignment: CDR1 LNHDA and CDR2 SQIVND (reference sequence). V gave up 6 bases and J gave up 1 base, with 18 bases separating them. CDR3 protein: CASSMGRGIGNTEAFF. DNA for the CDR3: TGTGCCAGTAGCATGGGCCGAGGGATAGGGAACACTGAAGCTTTCTTT.

This CDR3 reads CSARVSTEAFF. CDR3 DNA sequence: TGCAGCGCCAGGGTATCGACTGAAGCTTTCTTT. The rearrangement uses TRBV29-1 and TRBJ1-1, with a weak D call TRBD1 (5 bases). V lost 7 bases and J 5 bases, leaving 11 bases between the germline ends. Germline assignment: CDR1 SQVTM and CDR2 ANQGSEA. The CDR3 length is 11 residues.

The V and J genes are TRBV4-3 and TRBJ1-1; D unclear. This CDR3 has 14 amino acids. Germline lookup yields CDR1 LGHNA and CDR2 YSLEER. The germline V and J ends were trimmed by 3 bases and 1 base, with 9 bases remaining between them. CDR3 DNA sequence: TGCGCCAGCAGCCAGTCCCACCGGAACACTGAAGCTTTCTTT. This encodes CASSQSHRNTEAFF.

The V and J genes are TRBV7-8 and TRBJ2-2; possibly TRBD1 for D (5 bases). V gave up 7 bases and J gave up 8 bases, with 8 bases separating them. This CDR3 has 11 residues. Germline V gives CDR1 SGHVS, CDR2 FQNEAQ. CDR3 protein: CASNPGGELFF. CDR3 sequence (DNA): TGTGCCAGCAACCCAGGGGGGGAGCTGTTTTTT.

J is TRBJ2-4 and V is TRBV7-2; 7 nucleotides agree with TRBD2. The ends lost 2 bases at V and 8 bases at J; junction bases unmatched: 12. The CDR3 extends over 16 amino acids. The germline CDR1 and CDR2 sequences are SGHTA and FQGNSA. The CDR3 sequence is CASSLPRGGRMDIQYF. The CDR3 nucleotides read TGTGCCAGCAGCTTACCCCGGGGCGGGAGAATGGACATTCAGTACTTC.

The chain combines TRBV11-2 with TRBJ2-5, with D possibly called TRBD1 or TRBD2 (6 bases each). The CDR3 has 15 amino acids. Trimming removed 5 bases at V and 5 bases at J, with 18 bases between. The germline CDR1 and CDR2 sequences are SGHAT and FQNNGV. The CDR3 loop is CASSPLPGAWETQYF. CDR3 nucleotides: TGTGCCAGCAGCCCCCTACCGGGGGCGTGGGAGACCCAGTACTTC. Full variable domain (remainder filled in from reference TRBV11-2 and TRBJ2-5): EAGVAQSPRYKIIEKRQSVAFWCNPISGHATLYWYQQILGQGPKLLIQFQNNGVVDDSQLPKDRFSAERLKGVDSTLKIQPAKLEDSAVYLCASSPLPGAWETQYFGPGTRLLVL.

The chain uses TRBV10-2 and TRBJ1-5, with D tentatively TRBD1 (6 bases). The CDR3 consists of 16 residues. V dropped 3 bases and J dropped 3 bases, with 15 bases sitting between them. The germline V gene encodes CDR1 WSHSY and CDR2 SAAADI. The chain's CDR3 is CASSDLQGINNQPQHF. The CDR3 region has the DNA TGCGCCAGCAGTGACTTACAGGGAATTAACAATCAGCCCCAGCATTTT.

CDR3 in DNA: TGTGCCAGCAGTTTTAGCGGGGCTACTTCCTACAATGAGCAGTTCTTC. The encoded protein is CASSFSGATSYNEQFF. The genes are TRBV7-8 and TRBJ2-1; TRBD2 matches 8 bases. CDR3 length equals 16 residues. Germline V gene data show CDR1 as SGHVS and CDR2 as FQNEAQ. The V and J ends lost 6 bases and 1 base, in that order; junction bases with no gene match: 8.

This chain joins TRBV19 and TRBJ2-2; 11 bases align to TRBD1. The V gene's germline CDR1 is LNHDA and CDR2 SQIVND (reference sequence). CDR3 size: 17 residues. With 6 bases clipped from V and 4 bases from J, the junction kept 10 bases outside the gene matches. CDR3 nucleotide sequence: TGTGCCAGTAGCACCGCCCGGACAGGGGGCACCACCGGGGAGCTGTTTTTT. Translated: CASSTARTGGTTGELFF.

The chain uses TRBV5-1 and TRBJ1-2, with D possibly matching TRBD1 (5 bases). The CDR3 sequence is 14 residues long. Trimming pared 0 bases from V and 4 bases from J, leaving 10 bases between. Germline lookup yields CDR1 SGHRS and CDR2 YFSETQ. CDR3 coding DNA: TGCGCCAGCAGCTTGGGACAGCTCACCTATGGCTACACCTTC. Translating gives CASSLGQLTYGYTF.

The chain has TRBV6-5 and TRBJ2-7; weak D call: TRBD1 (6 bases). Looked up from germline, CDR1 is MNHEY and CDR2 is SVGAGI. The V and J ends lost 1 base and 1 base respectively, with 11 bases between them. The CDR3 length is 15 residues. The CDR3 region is CASSYLGASSYEQYF. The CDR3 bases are TGTGCCAGCAGTTACTTGGGGGCTAGTTCCTACGAGCAGTACTTC.

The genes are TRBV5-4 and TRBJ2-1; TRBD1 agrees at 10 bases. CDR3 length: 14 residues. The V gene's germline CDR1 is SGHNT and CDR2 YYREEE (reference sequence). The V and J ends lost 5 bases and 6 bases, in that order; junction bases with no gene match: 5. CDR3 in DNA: TGTGCCAGCAGACGGGACAGGGGTATCAATGAGCAGTTCTTC. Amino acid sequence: CASRRDRGINEQFF.

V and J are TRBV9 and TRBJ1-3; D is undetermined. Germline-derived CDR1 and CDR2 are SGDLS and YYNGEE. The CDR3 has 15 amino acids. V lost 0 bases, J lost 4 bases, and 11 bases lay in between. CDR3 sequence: CASSVEEGRGNTIYF. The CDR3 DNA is TGTGCCAGCAGCGTAGAAGAAGGGAGAGGAAACACCATATATTTT.

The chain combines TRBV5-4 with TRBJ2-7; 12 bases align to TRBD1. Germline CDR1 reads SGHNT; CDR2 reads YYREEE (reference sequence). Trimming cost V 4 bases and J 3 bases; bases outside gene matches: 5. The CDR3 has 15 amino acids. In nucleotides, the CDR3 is TGTGCCAGCAGCGTGGGGACAGGGGGCATCTACGAGCAGTACTTC. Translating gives CASSVGTGGIYEQYF.

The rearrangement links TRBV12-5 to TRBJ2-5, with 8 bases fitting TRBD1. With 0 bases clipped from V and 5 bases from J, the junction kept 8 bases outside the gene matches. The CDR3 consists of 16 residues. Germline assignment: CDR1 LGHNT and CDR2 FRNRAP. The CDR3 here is CASGLVQGAYGETQYF. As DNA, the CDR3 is TGTGCTAGTGGTTTGGTCCAGGGGGCGTATGGGGAGACCCAGTACTTC.

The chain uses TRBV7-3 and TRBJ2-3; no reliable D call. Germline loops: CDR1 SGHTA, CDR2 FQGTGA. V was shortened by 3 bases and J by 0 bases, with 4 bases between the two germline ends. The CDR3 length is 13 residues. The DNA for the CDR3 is TGTGCCAGCAGCTTGGGTAGCACAGATACGCAGTATTTT. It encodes CASSLGSTDTQYF. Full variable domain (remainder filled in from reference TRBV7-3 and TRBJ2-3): GAGVSQTPSNKVTEKGKYVELRCDPISGHTALYWYRQSLGQGPEFLIYFQGTGAADDSGLPNDRFFAVRPEGSVSTLKIQRTERGDSAVYLCASSLGSTDTQYFGPGTRLTVL.

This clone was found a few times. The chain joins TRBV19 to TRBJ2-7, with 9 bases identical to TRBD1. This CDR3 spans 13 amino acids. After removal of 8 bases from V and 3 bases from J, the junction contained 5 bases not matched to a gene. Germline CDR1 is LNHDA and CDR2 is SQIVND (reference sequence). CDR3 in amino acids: CASGTGRGYEQYF. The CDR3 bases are TGTGCCAGTGGGACAGGGCGTGGCTACGAGCAGTACTTC.

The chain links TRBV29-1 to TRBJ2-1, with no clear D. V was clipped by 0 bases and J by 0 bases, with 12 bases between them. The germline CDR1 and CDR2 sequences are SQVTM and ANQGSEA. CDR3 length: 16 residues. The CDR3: CSVEESVASSYNEQFF. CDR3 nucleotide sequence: TGCAGCGTTGAAGAATCGGTGGCGAGCTCCTACAATGAGCAGTTCTTC.

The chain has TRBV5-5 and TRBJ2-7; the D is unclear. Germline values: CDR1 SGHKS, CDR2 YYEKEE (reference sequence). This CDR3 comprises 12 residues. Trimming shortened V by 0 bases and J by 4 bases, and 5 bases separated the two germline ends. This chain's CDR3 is CASSLEGYEQYF. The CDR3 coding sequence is TGTGCCAGCAGCTTGGAGGGTTACGAGCAGTACTTC. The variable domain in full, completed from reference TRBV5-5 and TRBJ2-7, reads DAGVTQSPTHLIKTRGQQVTLRCSPISGHKSVSWYQQVLGQGPQFIFQYYEKEERGRGNFPDRFSARQFPNYSSELNVNALLLGDSALYLCASSLEGYEQYFGPGTRLTVT.

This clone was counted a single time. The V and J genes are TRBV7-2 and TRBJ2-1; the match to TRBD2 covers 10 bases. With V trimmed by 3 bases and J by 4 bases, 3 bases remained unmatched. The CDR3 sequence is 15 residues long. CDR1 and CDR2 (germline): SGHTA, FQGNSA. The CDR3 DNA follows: TGTGCCAGCAGCTTCCAGCGGGGGGGATACAATGAGCAGTTCTTC. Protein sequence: CASSFQRGGYNEQFF.